The 7 T cell receptor beta chains below come from one sample, sequenced in a study of CD8 T cells in ankylosing spondylitis. Study-wide results and limits: Seemingly characteristic of ankylosing spondylitis blood was a TCR beta motif consisting of under 10 highly homologous variants.

For these receptors, no antigen is known. One entry per CDR3 protein results from TCRdb running MiXCR on the 5' RACE reads. The sample shows hundreds of thousands of distinct CDR3 sequences, roughly 10% of them seen only once. Sequenced sample: blood, either unsorted or a sorted T cell fraction (not recorded which). The receptor source for this set is a male donor with ankylosing spondylitis.

This clonotype showed up many times. V usage is TRBV10-3 and J usage is TRBJ2-5, with D tentatively TRBD2 (6 bases). Germline V gives CDR1 ENHRY, CDR2 SYGVKD. This CDR3 has 11 residues. The V and J ends lost 6 bases and 4 bases respectively, with 6 bases between them. The CDR3: CAIRGGETQYF. DNA for the CDR3: TGTGCCATCAGGGGGGGAGAGACCCAGTACTTC.

CDR3 region: CASSTDRDTQYF. Here the CDR3 DNA reads TGTGCCAGCAGCACTGACCGGGATACGCAGTATTTT. The chain combines TRBV5-4 with TRBJ2-3; unclear D gene. The germline V gene encodes CDR1 SGHNT and CDR2 YYREEE (reference sequence). This CDR3 comprises 12 residues. Trimming removed 4 bases from V and 6 bases from J, with 9 bases in between.

In its sample, this clonotype was seen a few times. The gene calls are TRBV7-2 and TRBJ2-7, with D possibly being TRBD2 (7 bases). The germline V and J ends were trimmed by 1 base and 7 bases, with 17 bases remaining between them. The germline V gene has CDR1 SGHTA and CDR2 FQGNSA. The CDR3 is 15 amino acids. The CDR3 region has the DNA TGTGCCAGCAGCTTAGACTCGGGAGGCAGGGGTGAGCAGTACTTC. It yields the protein CASSLDSGGRGEQYF.

This clonotype turned up a few times. V is TRBV4-3 and J is TRBJ2-5; D possibly corresponds to TRBD1 (5 bases). The CDR3 contains 14 residues. The germline gives CDR1 LGHNA, CDR2 YSLEER. V lost 3 bases and J 1 base, leaving 9 bases between the germline ends. The CDR3 DNA reads as TGCGCCAGCAGCCACGTCACAGGCCAAGAGACCCAGTACTTC. Translation: CASSHVTGQETQYF.

The genes are TRBV7-2 and TRBJ2-7, with a tentative D call TRBD2 (6 bases). CDR1 and CDR2 from the germline V gene are SGHTA and FQGNSA. This CDR3 is 14 amino acids long. Trimming cost V 5 bases and J 6 bases, with 17 bases left between them. DNA of the CDR3: TGTGCCAGCAGCCCCGACCGGACTATCCGCGAGCAGTACTTC. It encodes CASSPDRTIREQYF.

This clonotype was seen only a few times. The chain links TRBV6-5 to TRBJ2-7; D not resolved. Trimming removed 2 bases at V and 2 bases at J, with 10 bases between. The CDR3 is 14 residues long. Germline V gene data show CDR1 as MNHEY and CDR2 as SVGAGI. The CDR3 is CASSYRSAPYEQYF. In DNA form, the CDR3 reads TGTGCCAGCAGTTACAGATCCGCCCCCTACGAGCAGTACTTC.

The table lists this clonotype with many counts. This sequence joins TRBV29-1 and TRBJ1-2, with unresolved D. The V end lost 6 bases, the J end lost 4 bases, and 15 bases lay between the germline ends. The CDR3 contains 13 residues. Germline V gene data show CDR1 as SQVTM and CDR2 as ANQGSEA. CDR3 sequence reads: CSVGHSTSYGYTF. The CDR3 DNA reads as TGCAGCGTGGGCCATAGCACTAGCTATGGCTACACCTTC.